The sequence of this T cell receptor beta chain was determined in a study of early stage breast cancer tumors. Turning to the study itself: Among around twelve ER+/PR+/HER2- tumors, eight were ductal, four lobular. Broader study findings: In most of the 16 patients, blood comparison separated tumor from normal breast. Chain pairing and CD4, CD8 or FOXP3 expression were not captured.

The germline CDR1 and CDR2 sequences are LGHNA and YSLEER. This CDR3 is 15 amino acids long. Trimming took 7 bases from V and 0 from J, leaving 13 bases between them. About this clone itself: The antigen remains unidentified.

Libraries were prepared by immunoSEQ multiplex PCR; TCRdb keeps only in-frame clonotypes and omits some of them. This table has tens of thousands of clones, around 80% appearing once. The sample taken for sequencing was blood. The sequence came from a person in their 60s with breast cancer. The chain carries TRBV4-3 and TRBJ2-1, with D possibly TRBD1 on 6 matching bases. The CDR3 nucleotides are TGCGCCAGCACCAAAGACAGGAGCTCCTACAATGAGCAGTTCTTC. Translated: CASTKDRSSYNEQFF.